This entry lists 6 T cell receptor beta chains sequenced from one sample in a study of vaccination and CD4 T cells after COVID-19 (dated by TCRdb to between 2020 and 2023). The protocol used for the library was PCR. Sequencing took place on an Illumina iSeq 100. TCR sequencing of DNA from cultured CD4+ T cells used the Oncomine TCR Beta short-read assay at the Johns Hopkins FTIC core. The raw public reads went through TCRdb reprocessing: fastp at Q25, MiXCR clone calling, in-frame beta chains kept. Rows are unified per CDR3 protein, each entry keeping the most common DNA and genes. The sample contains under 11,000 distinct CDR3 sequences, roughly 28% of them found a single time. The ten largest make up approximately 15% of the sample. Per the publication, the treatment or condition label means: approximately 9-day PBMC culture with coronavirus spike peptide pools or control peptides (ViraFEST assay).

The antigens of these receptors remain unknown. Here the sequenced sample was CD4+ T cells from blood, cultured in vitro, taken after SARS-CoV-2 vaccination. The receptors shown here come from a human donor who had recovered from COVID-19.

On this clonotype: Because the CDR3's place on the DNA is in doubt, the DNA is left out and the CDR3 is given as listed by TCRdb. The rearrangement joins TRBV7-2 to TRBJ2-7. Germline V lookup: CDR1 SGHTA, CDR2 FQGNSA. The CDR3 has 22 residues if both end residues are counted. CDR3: CASTNQTSMYLCATTRSYEQYF.

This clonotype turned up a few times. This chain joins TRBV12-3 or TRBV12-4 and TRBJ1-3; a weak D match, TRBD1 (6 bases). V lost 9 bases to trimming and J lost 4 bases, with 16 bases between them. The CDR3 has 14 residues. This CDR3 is CASTRTGLGNTIYF. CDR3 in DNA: TGTGCCAGTACGCGAACAGGGTTAGGAAACACCATATATTTT.

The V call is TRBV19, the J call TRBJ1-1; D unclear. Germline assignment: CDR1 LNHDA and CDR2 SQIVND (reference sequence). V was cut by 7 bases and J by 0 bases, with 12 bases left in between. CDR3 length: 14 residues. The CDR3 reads CASNPDAMNTEAFF. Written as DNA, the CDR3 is TGTGCCAGTAACCCGGACGCCATGAACACTGAAGCTTTCTTT.

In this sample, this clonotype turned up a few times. This CDR3 reads CASSLTDRGVYGYTF. In DNA, the CDR3 is TGTGCCAGCAGCCTCACGGACAGGGGAGTCTATGGCTACACCTTC. V gene TRBV6-1 combines with J gene TRBJ1-2, with 9 positions matching TRBD1. The CDR3 sequence is 15 residues long. Unmatched junction bases numbered 9, after V lost 6 bases and J lost 4 bases. The germline gives CDR1 MNHNS, CDR2 SASEGT.

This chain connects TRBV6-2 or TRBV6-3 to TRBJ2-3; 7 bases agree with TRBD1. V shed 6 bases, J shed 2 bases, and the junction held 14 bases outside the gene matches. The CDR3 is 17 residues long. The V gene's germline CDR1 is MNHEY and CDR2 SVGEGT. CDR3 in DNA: TGTGCCAGCAGCCCGTCTAGGCGACAGGGCCCCACAGATACGCAGTATTTT. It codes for CASSPSRRQGPTDTQYF.

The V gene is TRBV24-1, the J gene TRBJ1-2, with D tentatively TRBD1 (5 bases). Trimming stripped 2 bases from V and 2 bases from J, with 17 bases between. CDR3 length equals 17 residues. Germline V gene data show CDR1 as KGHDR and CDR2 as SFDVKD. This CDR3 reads CATSDSDRRTRNYGYTF. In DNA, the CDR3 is TGTGCCACCAGTGATTCGGACCGACGGACAAGAAACTATGGCTACACCTTC.